The rows below give T cell receptor beta chains drawn from one sample of a study of T-cell memory formation after mild COVID-19. TCRdb re-called the 5' RACE reads through MiXCR, storing one row per CDR3 protein. The sample includes over 120,000 distinct CDR3 sequences, less than 25% seen only once; the top ten take approximately 25%. Material for sequencing was PBMCs or a T cell subset sorted from them (not recorded which). Receptor source: an adult woman who had mild COVID-19 (a few samples of this study predate the infection). Cell type and time point are not known. The CDR3 runs from the conserved cysteine through the conserved F or W. D genes are given only for firm matches. Expanded clones are given a class, and other clones once, few, many or no size at all.

j_call: TRBJ2-1; d_call: TRBD1; v_call: TRBV6-5; clone_size: NA; cdr3_nt: TGTGCCAGCAGTTCCCCGGGACAGGGATGGGTTCAGCGGTTCTTC; cdr3_aa: CASSSPGQGWVQRFF
j_call: TRBJ2-5; d_call: NA; v_call: TRBV2; clone_size: NA; cdr3_nt: TGTGCCAGCAGTGAGTCGGGGGGCCCCCAAGAGACCCAGTACTTC; cdr3_aa: CASSESGGPQETQYF
j_call: TRBJ2-1; d_call: NA; v_call: TRBV7-7; clone_size: few; cdr3_nt: TGTGCTAGCAGCTTAAGTTGGGAGGATGAGCAGTTCTTC; cdr3_aa: CASSLSWEDEQFF
j_call: TRBJ1-1; d_call: NA; v_call: TRBV5-1; clone_size: NA; cdr3_nt: TGCGCCAGCAGCTTGGCCGAGGCCGGTTGGACTGAAGCTTTCTTT; cdr3_aa: CASSLAEAGWTEAFF
j_call: TRBJ2-3; d_call: TRBD2; v_call: TRBV7-9; clone_size: NA; cdr3_nt: TGTGCCAGCAGCCAAACTAGCGATGGCACAGATACGCAGTATTTT; cdr3_aa: CASSQTSDGTDTQYF
j_call: TRBJ2-1; d_call: TRBD2; v_call: TRBV4-1; clone_size: NA; cdr3_nt: TGCGCCAGCAGCCAAGATCGGGGGACTAGCGGGGTAGAGCAGTTCTTC; cdr3_aa: CASSQDRGTSGVEQFF
j_call: TRBJ2-1; d_call: TRBD2; v_call: TRBV3-1; clone_size: NA; cdr3_nt: TGTGCCAGCAGCCCGACTAGCGGGACATACAATGAGCAGTTCTTC; cdr3_aa: CASSPTSGTYNEQFF
j_call: TRBJ2-3; d_call: TRBD2; v_call: TRBV9; clone_size: NA; cdr3_nt: TGTGCCAGCAGCCCGCCGTTTGGGACTAGCGGGCGTAGCACAGATACGCAGTATTTT; cdr3_aa: CASSPPFGTSGRSTDTQYF
j_call: TRBJ2-1; d_call: TRBD1; v_call: TRBV5-1; clone_size: few; cdr3_nt: TGCGCCAGCAGCTTGGGTGACAGGGTGAATGAGCAGTTCTTC; cdr3_aa: CASSLGDRVNEQFF
j_call: TRBJ1-2; d_call: TRBD1; v_call: TRBV9; clone_size: few; cdr3_nt: TGTGCCAGCAGCGAGACAGGGAACTATGGCTACACCTTC; cdr3_aa: CASSETGNYGYTF
j_call: TRBJ2-1; d_call: NA; v_call: TRBV30; clone_size: NA; cdr3_nt: TGTGCCTGGAGGGCCCTTGGTGGTGAGCAGTTCTTC; cdr3_aa: CAWRALGGEQFF
j_call: TRBJ2-1; d_call: NA; v_call: TRBV5-4; clone_size: few; cdr3_nt: TGTGCCAGCAGCTTGGTGAGCGATGAGCAGTTCTTC; cdr3_aa: CASSLVSDEQFF
j_call: TRBJ2-2; d_call: NA; v_call: TRBV9; clone_size: NA; cdr3_nt: TGTGCCAGCAGCCCGACCCAGGGGGGGCAGTACACCGGGGAGCTGTTTTTT; cdr3_aa: CASSPTQGGQYTGELFF
j_call: TRBJ1-2; d_call: NA; v_call: TRBV28; clone_size: NA; cdr3_nt: TGTGCCAGCAGTCCCCGGTTGGTAGGTGACTATGGCTACACCTTC; cdr3_aa: CASSPRLVGDYGYTF
j_call: TRBJ2-7; d_call: TRBD1; v_call: TRBV27; clone_size: many; cdr3_nt: TGTGCCAGCAGTTTATCTGGGCAGGGGGCGCTCGGGGACGAGCAGTACTTC; cdr3_aa: CASSLSGQGALGDEQYF
j_call: TRBJ2-1; d_call: NA; v_call: TRBV5-6; clone_size: few; cdr3_nt: TGTGCCAGCAGGGCGACATTCCTGAGCTCCTACAATGAGCAGTTCTTC; cdr3_aa: CASRATFLSSYNEQFF
j_call: TRBJ2-3; d_call: NA; v_call: TRBV27; clone_size: few; cdr3_nt: TGTGCCAGCAGTTTATCCTTCGACAACTCGAGGGCAGATACGCAGTATTTT; cdr3_aa: CASSLSFDNSRADTQYF
j_call: TRBJ1-1; d_call: NA; v_call: TRBV11-3; clone_size: NA; cdr3_nt: TGTGCCAGCAGCTTAGTGTGGCTCGCAGGGACTGAAGCTTTCTTT; cdr3_aa: CASSLVWLAGTEAFF
j_call: TRBJ1-2; d_call: NA; v_call: TRBV24-1; clone_size: once; cdr3_nt: TGTGCCACCAGTGACCACGGGACACGGATTGACTATGGCTACACCTTC; cdr3_aa: CATSDHGTRIDYGYTF
j_call: TRBJ2-3; d_call: NA; v_call: TRBV7-2; clone_size: NA; cdr3_nt: TGTGCCAGCAGCTTCCAGAGCACAGATACGCAGTATTTT; cdr3_aa: CASSFQSTDTQYF
j_call: TRBJ2-3; d_call: TRBD2; v_call: TRBV7-6; clone_size: NA; cdr3_nt: TGTGCCAGCAGCTTCCCGACTAGCGGGGTCACAGATACGCAGTATTTT; cdr3_aa: CASSFPTSGVTDTQYF
j_call: TRBJ2-7; d_call: TRBD1; v_call: TRBV5-1; clone_size: few; cdr3_nt: TGCGCCAGCAGCCTCGACAGGGGCGCCTACGAGCAGTACTTC; cdr3_aa: CASSLDRGAYEQYF
j_call: TRBJ2-7; d_call: NA; v_call: TRBV5-5; clone_size: many; cdr3_nt: TGTGCCAGCAGCTTCCACAGCTCCTACGAGCAGTACTTC; cdr3_aa: CASSFHSSYEQYF
j_call: TRBJ2-1; d_call: TRBD2; v_call: TRBV12-3/TRBV12-4; clone_size: NA; cdr3_nt: TGTGCCAGCAGTTACCCACTAGCGGGAGAGGGGGAGCAGTTCTTC; cdr3_aa: CASSYPLAGEGEQFF
j_call: TRBJ1-2; d_call: NA; v_call: TRBV29-1; clone_size: NA; cdr3_nt: TGCAGCGCTTGGGGCCCGGGTCCGACGTCTTTTAACTATGGCTACACCTTC; cdr3_aa: CSAWGPGPTSFNYGYTF
j_call: TRBJ2-1; d_call: NA; v_call: TRBV3-1; clone_size: NA; cdr3_nt: TGTGCCAGCAGCCAAGCGAGGGCAGGGAGTAATGAGCAGTTCTTC; cdr3_aa: CASSQARAGSNEQFF
j_call: TRBJ2-7; d_call: TRBD2; v_call: TRBV7-9; clone_size: NA; cdr3_nt: TGTGCCAGCAGCCCGCCGCAGCTAGCGGGAGGTGGCGAGCAGTACTTC; cdr3_aa: CASSPPQLAGGGEQYF
j_call: TRBJ2-2; d_call: NA; v_call: TRBV9; clone_size: NA; cdr3_nt: TGTGCCAGCAATGGAGGGGCCAGCAGAGCCAACACCGGGGAGCTGTTTTTT; cdr3_aa: CASNGGASRANTGELFF
j_call: TRBJ2-3; d_call: TRBD2; v_call: TRBV13; clone_size: few; cdr3_nt: TGTGCCAGCAGCTCGAGGTCCCGGGAGGAGGGAGATACGCAGTATTTT; cdr3_aa: CASSSRSREEGDTQYF
j_call: TRBJ2-5; d_call: NA; v_call: TRBV7-9; clone_size: NA; cdr3_nt: TGTGCCAGCAGCTCCCGGGGGACCCAGTACTTC; cdr3_aa: CASSSRGTQYF
j_call: TRBJ2-1; d_call: NA; v_call: TRBV27; clone_size: few; cdr3_nt: TGTGCCAGCAGTCTCTCGGACGTCTACAATGAGCAGTTCTTC; cdr3_aa: CASSLSDVYNEQFF
j_call: TRBJ1-1; d_call: NA; v_call: TRBV4-1; clone_size: few; cdr3_nt: TGCGCCAGCAGCCAAGATCACCTGATGAACACTGAAGCTTTCTTT; cdr3_aa: CASSQDHLMNTEAFF
j_call: TRBJ1-2; d_call: TRBD1; v_call: TRBV3-1; clone_size: NA; cdr3_nt: TGTGCCAGCAGCCTTGGACAGGTTATAAGCTATGGCTACACCTTC; cdr3_aa: CASSLGQVISYGYTF
j_call: TRBJ1-1; d_call: NA; v_call: TRBV7-2; clone_size: NA; cdr3_nt: TGTGCCAGCAGCTTAAGGGGCGCCGAAGCTTTCTTT; cdr3_aa: CASSLRGAEAFF
j_call: TRBJ1-2; d_call: NA; v_call: TRBV27; clone_size: once; cdr3_nt: TGTGCCAGCAGCCTCACGAGGGGATCAGGTGCTAACTATGGCTACACCTTC; cdr3_aa: CASSLTRGSGANYGYTF
j_call: TRBJ1-3; d_call: NA; v_call: TRBV20-1; clone_size: NA; cdr3_nt: TGCAGTGCTAGGGCCGATTCGTCTGGAAACACCATATATTTT; cdr3_aa: CSARADSSGNTIYF
j_call: TRBJ1-1; d_call: NA; v_call: TRBV9; clone_size: few; cdr3_nt: TGTGCCAGCAGCGTAGTGGCAGGGACTAACACTGAAGCTTTCTTT; cdr3_aa: CASSVVAGTNTEAFF
j_call: TRBJ2-1; d_call: NA; v_call: TRBV14; clone_size: NA; cdr3_nt: TGTGCCAGCAGCCAAGTCCCGGTCTCGGGACAGTTCTTC; cdr3_aa: CASSQVPVSGQFF
j_call: TRBJ2-5; d_call: TRBD2; v_call: TRBV7-8; clone_size: NA; cdr3_nt: TGTGCCAGCAGCTCACTCGATGGACTAGCGGGAGGAGAGACCCAGTCCTTC; cdr3_aa: CASSSLDGLAGGETQSF
j_call: TRBJ1-2; d_call: NA; v_call: TRBV7-9; clone_size: NA; cdr3_nt: TGTGCCAGCAGCCCCCTGGGGGGCAACTATGGCTACACCTTC; cdr3_aa: CASSPLGGNYGYTF
j_call: TRBJ2-7; d_call: TRBD1; v_call: TRBV20-1; clone_size: NA; cdr3_nt: TGCAGTGCTAGTTCCAACCGGGACAGGGACTACGAGCAGTACTTC; cdr3_aa: CSASSNRDRDYEQYF
j_call: TRBJ2-7; d_call: NA; v_call: TRBV29-1; clone_size: few; cdr3_nt: TGCAGCGTTGCCGCCAGTCCGGAGGGGTCGTACGAGCAGTACTTC; cdr3_aa: CSVAASPEGSYEQYF
j_call: TRBJ2-2; d_call: TRBD2; v_call: TRBV7-9; clone_size: NA; cdr3_nt: TGTGCCAGCAGCTCGGGACTAGGAGCAGTCTCCGGGGAGCTGTTTTTT; cdr3_aa: CASSSGLGAVSGELFF
j_call: TRBJ2-1; d_call: TRBD2; v_call: TRBV5-5; clone_size: few; cdr3_nt: TGTGCCAGCAGCCTCGGACCGGGACTAGCGGGAGCGTATGAGCAGTTCTTC; cdr3_aa: CASSLGPGLAGAYEQFF
j_call: TRBJ2-1; d_call: TRBD2; v_call: TRBV27; clone_size: NA; cdr3_nt: TGTGCCAGCAGTTCCGGGACTAGCCCATCGTACAATGAGCAGTTCTTC; cdr3_aa: CASSSGTSPSYNEQFF
j_call: TRBJ2-1; d_call: NA; v_call: TRBV5-1; clone_size: NA; cdr3_nt: TGCGCCAGCAGCTTGTCAGGGATAGGCAATGAGCAGTTCTTC; cdr3_aa: CASSLSGIGNEQFF
j_call: TRBJ2-3; d_call: NA; v_call: TRBV7-9; clone_size: NA; cdr3_nt: TGTGCCAGCAGCTTCCGGACTAGCACAGATACGCAGTATTTT; cdr3_aa: CASSFRTSTDTQYF
j_call: TRBJ2-3; d_call: TRBD2; v_call: TRBV24-1; clone_size: few; cdr3_nt: TGTGCCACCAGTGATTTGTCGCGGGAGGTAGATACGCAGTATTTT; cdr3_aa: CATSDLSREVDTQYF
j_call: TRBJ2-3; d_call: NA; v_call: TRBV6-6; clone_size: few; cdr3_nt: TGTGCCAGCACCCCACGTTTAGGGGGAGATACGCAGTATTTT; cdr3_aa: CASTPRLGGDTQYF
j_call: TRBJ2-1; d_call: NA; v_call: TRBV7-9; clone_size: many; cdr3_nt: TGTGCCAGCAGCTTAGGAGCTGAGCAGTTCTTC; cdr3_aa: CASSLGAEQFF